These 5 T cell receptor beta chains came from one sample sequenced in a study of CD8 T cells in Susac syndrome. Random hexamers were used to reverse transcribe roughly 0.45 to 1 ug of RNA. Each CDR3 protein is one row after TCRdb ran MiXCR on the immunoSEQ multiplex PCR reads. The sample holds 200,000 to 250,000 distinct CDR3 sequences; more than 85% are singletons and the top ten take approximately 0.075%. Sequencing was done on a sample of CD4+ T cells from PBMCs. The receptor set was obtained from a human donor with multiple sclerosis.

This rearrangement joins TRBV12-3 or TRBV12-4 to TRBJ1-2; D remains ambiguous. Trimming took off 0 bases at V and 13 bases at J, with 12 bases between the two ends. The CDR3 sequence is 12 residues long. CDR3 in amino acids: CASSLAPFFGTF. CDR3 DNA: TGTGCCAGCAGTTTAGCCCCCTTCTTCGGCACCTTC.

The V gene is TRBV10-3, the J gene TRBJ1-1; D might be TRBD1 (5 bases). Germline V gene sequence: CDR1 ENHRY, CDR2 SYGVKD. V gave up 3 bases and J gave up 3 bases, with 14 bases separating them. The CDR3 extends over 15 amino acids. The CDR3 spells CAISDPRQGYTEAFF. CDR3 nucleotides: TGTGCCATCAGTGACCCCAGGCAGGGCTACACTGAAGCTTTCTTT.

This chain connects TRBV7-2 to TRBJ1-3, with D tentatively TRBD1 (6 bases). This CDR3 has 15 amino acids. V shed 7 bases and J shed 5 bases, with 18 bases lying between them. Germline loops: CDR1 SGHTA, CDR2 FQGNSA. CDR3 amino acids: CASTPGAAGRNTIYF. DNA of the CDR3: TGTGCCAGCACCCCAGGGGCGGCTGGTAGAAACACCATATATTTT.

The chain joins TRBV5-1 to TRBJ1-4; TRBD1 agrees at 8 bases. The ends lost 4 bases at V and 4 bases at J; junction bases unmatched: 6. CDR3 size: 15 residues. Per the germline V gene, CDR1 is SGHRS and CDR2 is YFSETQ. The DNA for the CDR3 is TGCGCCAGCAGCCTGGGGGACAGGATTAATGAAAAACTGTTTTTT. Its translation: CASSLGDRINEKLFF.

This rearrangement joins TRBV12-3 or TRBV12-4 to TRBJ1-6; D remains ambiguous. Deletions cut 1 base from V and 8 bases from J, with 9 bases between. The CDR3 extends over 14 amino acids. The chain's CDR3 is CASSLGVNYSPLHF. In DNA, the CDR3 is TGTGCCAGCAGTTTAGGAGTTAACTATTCACCCCTCCACTTT.